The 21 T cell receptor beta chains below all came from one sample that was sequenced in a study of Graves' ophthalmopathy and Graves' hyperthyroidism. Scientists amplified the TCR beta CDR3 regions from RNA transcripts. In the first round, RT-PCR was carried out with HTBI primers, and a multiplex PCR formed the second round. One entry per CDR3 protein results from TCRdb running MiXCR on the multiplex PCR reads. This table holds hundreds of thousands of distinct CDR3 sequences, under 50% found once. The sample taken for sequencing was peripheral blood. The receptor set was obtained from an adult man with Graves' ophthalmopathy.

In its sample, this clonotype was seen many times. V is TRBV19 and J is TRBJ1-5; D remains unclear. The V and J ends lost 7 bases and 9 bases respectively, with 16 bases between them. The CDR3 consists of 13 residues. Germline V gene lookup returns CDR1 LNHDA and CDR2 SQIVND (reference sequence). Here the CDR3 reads CASMTPAMVPQHF. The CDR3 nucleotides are TGTGCCAGTATGACCCCCGCCATGGTGCCCCAGCATTTT.

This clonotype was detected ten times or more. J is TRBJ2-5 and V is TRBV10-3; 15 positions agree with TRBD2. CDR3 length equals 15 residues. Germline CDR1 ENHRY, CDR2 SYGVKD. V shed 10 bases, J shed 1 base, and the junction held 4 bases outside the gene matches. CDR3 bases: TGTGCCACCGGACTAGCGGGGGGGTCCCAAGAGACCCAGTACTTC. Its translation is CATGLAGGSQETQYF.

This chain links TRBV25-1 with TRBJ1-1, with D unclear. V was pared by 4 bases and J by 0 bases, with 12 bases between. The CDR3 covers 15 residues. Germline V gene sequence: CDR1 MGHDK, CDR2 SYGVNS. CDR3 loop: CASSARFQLNTEAFF. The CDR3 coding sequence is TGTGCCAGCAGTGCTAGATTCCAGCTGAACACTGAAGCTTTCTTT.

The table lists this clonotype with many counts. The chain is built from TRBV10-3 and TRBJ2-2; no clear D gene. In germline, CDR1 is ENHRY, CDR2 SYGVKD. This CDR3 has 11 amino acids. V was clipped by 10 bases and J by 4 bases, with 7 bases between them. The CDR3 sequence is CASKSTGELFF. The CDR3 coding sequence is TGTGCCAGCAAGAGCACCGGGGAGCTGTTTTTT.

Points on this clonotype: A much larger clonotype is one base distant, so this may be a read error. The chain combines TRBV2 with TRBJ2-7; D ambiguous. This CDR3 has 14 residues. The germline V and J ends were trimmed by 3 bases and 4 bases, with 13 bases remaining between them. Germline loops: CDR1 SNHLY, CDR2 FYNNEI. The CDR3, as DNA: TGTGCCAGCAGTGATTTGGCGACCGTTTACGAGCAGTACTTC. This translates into CASSDLATVYEQYF.

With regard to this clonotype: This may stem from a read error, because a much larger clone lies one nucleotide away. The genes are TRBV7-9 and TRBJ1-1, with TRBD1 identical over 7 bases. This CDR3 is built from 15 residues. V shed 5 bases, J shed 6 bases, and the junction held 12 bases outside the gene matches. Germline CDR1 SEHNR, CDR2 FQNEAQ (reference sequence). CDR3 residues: CASSPPLTGSAEAFF. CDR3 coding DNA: TGTGCCAGCAGCCCCCCACTGACAGGGAGCGCTGAAGCTTTCTTT.

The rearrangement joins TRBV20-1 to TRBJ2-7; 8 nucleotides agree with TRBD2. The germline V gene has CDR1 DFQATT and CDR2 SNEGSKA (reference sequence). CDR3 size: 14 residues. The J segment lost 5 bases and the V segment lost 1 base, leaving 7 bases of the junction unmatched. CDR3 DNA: TGCAGTGCTAGAGGCCAAGCGGGAGTGCACGAGCAGTACTTC. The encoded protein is CSARGQAGVHEQYF.

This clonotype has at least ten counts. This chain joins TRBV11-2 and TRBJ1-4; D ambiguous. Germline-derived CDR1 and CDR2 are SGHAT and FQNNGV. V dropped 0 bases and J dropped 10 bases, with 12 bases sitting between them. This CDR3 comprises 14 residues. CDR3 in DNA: TGTGCCAGCAGCTTAGATCACAAGGACGGAAAACTGTTTTTT. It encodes CASSLDHKDGKLFF.

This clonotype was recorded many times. This CDR3 reads CASSLVSGGAPETQYF. CDR3 nucleotides: TGTGCCAGCAGCTTAGTTTCAGGGGGCGCTCCAGAGACCCAGTACTTC. The V gene is TRBV7-8, the J gene TRBJ2-5; TRBD1 matches at 8 bases. Per germline, CDR1 SGHVS and CDR2 FQNEAQ. The CDR3 consists of 16 residues. The ends lost 1 base at V and 4 bases at J; junction bases unmatched: 8.

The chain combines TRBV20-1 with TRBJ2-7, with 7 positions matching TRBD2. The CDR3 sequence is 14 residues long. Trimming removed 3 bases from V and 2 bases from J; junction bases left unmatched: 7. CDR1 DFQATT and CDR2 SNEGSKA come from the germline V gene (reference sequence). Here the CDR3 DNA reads TGCAGTGCTAGGTCCAGCGGGGCTCCCTACGAGCAGTACTTC. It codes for CSARSSGAPYEQYF.

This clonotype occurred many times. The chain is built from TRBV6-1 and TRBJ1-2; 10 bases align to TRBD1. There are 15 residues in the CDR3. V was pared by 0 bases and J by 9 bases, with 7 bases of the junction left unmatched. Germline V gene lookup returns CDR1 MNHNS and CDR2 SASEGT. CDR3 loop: CASSEARWTGGSYTF. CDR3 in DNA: TGTGCCAGCAGTGAAGCGCGTTGGACAGGGGGAAGCTACACCTTC.

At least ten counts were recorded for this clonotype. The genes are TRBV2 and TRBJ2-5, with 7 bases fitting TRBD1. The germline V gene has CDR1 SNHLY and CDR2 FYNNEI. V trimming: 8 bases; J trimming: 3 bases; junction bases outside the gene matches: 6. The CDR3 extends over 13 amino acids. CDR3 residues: CASVGQVEETQYF. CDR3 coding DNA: TGTGCCAGCGTTGGACAGGTTGAAGAGACCCAGTACTTC.

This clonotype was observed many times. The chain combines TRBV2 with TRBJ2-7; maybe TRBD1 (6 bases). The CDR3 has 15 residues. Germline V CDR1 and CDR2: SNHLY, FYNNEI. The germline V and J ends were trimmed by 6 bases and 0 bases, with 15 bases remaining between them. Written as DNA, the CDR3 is TGTGCCAGCAGGCTACAGGGTAGGGGCTCCTACGAGCAGTACTTC. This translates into CASRLQGRGSYEQYF.

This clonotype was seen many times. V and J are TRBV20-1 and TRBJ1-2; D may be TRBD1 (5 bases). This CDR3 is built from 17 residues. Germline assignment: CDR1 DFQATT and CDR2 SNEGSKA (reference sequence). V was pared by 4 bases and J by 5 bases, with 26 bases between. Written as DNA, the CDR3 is TGCAGTGCTAAGGACAATCTTGGGCGAGGGGCAGGGTATGGCTACACCTTC. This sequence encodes CSAKDNLGRGAGYGYTF.

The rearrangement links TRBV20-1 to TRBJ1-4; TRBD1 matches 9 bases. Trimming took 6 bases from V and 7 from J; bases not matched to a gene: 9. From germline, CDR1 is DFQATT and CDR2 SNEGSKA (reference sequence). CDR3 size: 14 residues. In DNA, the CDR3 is TGCAGTGCCGCAACCCGGGACAGGGTTGAAAAACTGTTTTTT. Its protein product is CSAATRDRVEKLFF.

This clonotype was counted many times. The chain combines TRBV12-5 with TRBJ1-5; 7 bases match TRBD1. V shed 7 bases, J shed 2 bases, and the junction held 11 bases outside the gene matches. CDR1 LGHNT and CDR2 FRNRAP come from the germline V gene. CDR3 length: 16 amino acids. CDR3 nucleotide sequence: TGTGCTAGTGCTGACAGGGCGTTTGGGGGCAATCAGCCCCAGCATTTT. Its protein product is CASADRAFGGNQPQHF. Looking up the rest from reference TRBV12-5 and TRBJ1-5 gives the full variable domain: DARVTQTPRHKVTEMGQEVTMRCQPILGHNTVFWYRQTMMQGLELLAYFRNRAPLDDSGMPKDRFSAEMPDATLATLKIQPSEPRDSAVYFCASADRAFGGNQPQHFGDGTRLSIL.

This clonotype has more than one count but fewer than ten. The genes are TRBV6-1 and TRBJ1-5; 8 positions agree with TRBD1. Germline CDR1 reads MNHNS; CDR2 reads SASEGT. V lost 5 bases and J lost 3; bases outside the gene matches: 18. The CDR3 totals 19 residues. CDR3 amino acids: CASSSRGEGTGFFNQPQHF. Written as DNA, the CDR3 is TGTGCCAGCAGTAGTCGAGGGGAAGGGACAGGCTTCTTCAATCAGCCCCAGCATTTT.

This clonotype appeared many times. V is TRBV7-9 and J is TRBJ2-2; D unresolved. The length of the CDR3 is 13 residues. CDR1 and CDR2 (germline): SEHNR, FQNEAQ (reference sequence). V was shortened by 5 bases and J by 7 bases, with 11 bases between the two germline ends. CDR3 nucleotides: TGTGCCAGCAGCCCTGCCCCGGGCGGGGAGCTGTTTTTT. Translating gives CASSPAPGGELFF.

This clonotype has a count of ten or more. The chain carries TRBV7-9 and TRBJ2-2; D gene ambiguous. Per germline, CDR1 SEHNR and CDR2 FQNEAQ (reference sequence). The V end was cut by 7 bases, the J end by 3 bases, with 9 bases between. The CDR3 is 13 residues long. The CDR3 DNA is TGTGCCAGCACCCACTGGGACACCGGGGAGCTGTTTTTT. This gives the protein CASTHWDTGELFF. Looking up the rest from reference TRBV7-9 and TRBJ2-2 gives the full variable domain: DTGVSQNPRHKITKRGQNVTFRCDPISEHNRLYWYRQTLGQGPEFLTYFQNEAQLEKSRLLSDRFSAERPKGSFSTLEIQRTEQGDSAMYLCASTHWDTGELFFGEGSRLTVL.

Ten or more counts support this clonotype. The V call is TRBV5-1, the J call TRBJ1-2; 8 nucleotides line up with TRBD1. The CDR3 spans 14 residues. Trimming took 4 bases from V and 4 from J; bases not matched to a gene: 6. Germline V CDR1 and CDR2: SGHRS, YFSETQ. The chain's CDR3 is CASSPGQAGYGYTF. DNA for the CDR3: TGCGCCAGCAGCCCGGGACAGGCAGGCTATGGCTACACCTTC.

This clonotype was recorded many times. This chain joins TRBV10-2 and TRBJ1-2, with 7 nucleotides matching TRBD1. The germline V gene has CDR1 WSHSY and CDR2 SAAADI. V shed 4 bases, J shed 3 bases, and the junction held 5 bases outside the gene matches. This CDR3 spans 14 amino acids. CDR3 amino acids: CASSGGTAYYGYTF. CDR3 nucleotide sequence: TGCGCCAGCAGTGGGGGGACAGCGTACTATGGCTACACCTTC.